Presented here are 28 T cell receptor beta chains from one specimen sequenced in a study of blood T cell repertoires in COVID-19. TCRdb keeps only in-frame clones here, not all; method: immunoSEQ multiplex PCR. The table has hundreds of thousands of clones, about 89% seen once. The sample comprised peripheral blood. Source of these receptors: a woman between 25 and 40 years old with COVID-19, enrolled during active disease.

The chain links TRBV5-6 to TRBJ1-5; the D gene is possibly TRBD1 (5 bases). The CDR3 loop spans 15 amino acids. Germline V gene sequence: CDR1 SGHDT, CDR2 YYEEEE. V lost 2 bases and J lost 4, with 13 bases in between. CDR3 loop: CASSFGGTLNQPQHF. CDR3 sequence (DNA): TGTGCCAGCAGCTTCGGGGGAACACTTAATCAGCCCCAGCATTTT.

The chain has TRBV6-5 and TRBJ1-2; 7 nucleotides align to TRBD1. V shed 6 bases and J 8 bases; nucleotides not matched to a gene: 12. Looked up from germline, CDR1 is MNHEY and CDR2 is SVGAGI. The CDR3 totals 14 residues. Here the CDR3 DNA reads TGTGCCAGCAGGAACAGGGGAGCTATAGGGGGCTACACCTTC. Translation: CASRNRGAIGGYTF.

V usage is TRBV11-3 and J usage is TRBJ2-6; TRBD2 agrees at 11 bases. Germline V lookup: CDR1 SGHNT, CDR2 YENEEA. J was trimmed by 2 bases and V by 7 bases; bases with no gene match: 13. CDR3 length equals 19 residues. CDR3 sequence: CASTMEILAGVPGANVLTF. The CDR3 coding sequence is TGTGCCAGCACCATGGAGATACTAGCGGGAGTTCCTGGGGCCAACGTCCTGACTTTC.

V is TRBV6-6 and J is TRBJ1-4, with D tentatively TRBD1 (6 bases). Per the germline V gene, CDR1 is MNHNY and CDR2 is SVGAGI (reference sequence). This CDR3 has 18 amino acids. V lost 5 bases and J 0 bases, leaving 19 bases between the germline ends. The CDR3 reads CASSLRQEIFATNEKLFF. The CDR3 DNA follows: TGTGCCAGCAGTCTGAGACAGGAGATATTTGCAACTAATGAAAAACTGTTTTTT.

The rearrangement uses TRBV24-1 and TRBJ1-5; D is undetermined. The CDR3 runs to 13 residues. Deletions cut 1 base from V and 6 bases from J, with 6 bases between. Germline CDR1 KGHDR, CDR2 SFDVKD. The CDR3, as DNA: TGTGCCACCAGTGATTTTCCGGGTCAGCCCCAGCATTTT. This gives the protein CATSDFPGQPQHF.

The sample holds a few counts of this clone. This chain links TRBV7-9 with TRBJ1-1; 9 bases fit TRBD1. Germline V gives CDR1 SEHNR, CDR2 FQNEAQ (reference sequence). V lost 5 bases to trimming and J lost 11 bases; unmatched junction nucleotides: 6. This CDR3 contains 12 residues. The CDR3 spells CASSLDRGAAFF. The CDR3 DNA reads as TGTGCCAGCAGCCTGGACAGGGGAGCGGCTTTCTTT. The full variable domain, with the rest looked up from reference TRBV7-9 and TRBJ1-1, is DTGVSQNPRHKITKRGQNVTFRCDPISEHNRLYWYRQTLGQGPEFLTYFQNEAQLEKSRLLSDRFSAERPKGSFSTLEIQRTEQGDSAMYLCASSLDRGAAFFGQGTRLTVV.

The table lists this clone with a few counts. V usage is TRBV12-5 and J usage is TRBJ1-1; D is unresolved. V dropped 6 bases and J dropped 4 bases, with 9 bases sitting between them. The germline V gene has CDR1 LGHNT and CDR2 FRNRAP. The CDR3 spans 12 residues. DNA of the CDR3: TGTGCTAGTGGACGCGACACCACTGAAGCTTTCTTT. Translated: CASGRDTTEAFF.

In nucleotides, the CDR3 is TGTGCCAGCAGCCCCGCGGCGGGGGTTGAGGCCAAAAACATTCAGTACTTC. Protein product: CASSPAAGVEAKNIQYF. This rearrangement joins TRBV11-2 to TRBJ2-4; 7 bases agree with TRBD2. Per germline, CDR1 SGHAT and CDR2 FQNNGV. This CDR3 is 17 amino acids long. V was clipped by 5 bases and J by 1 base; unmatched bases: 11.

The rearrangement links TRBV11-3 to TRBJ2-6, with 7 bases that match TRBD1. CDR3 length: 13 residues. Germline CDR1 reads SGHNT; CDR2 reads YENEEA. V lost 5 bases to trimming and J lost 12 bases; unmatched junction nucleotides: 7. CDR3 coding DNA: TGTGCCAGCAGCGTACAGGGGAAGAGCGTCCTGACTTTC. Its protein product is CASSVQGKSVLTF.

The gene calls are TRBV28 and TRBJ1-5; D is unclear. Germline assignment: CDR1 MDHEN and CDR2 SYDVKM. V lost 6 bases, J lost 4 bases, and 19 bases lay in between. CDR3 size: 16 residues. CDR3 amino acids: CASSSRGWEPNQPQHF. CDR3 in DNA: TGTGCCAGCAGCAGCCGGGGTTGGGAACCTAATCAGCCCCAGCATTTT.

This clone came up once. DNA for the CDR3: TGTGCCAGCAGCTTTCCAAACTCCCGGGACAGCTATGGCTACACCTTC. The encoded protein is CASSFPNSRDSYGYTF. V and J are TRBV7-9 and TRBJ1-2; 7 bases line up with TRBD1. V was clipped by 3 bases and J by 4 bases; unmatched bases: 11. The V gene's germline CDR1 is SEHNR and CDR2 FQNEAQ (reference sequence). The CDR3 is 16 amino acids.

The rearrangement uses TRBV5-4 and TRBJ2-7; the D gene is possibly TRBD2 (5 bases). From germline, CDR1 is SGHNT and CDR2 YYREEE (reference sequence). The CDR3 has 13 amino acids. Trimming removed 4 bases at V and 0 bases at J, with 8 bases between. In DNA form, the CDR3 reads TGTGCCAGCAGCCCCGACTACTCCTACGAGCAGTACGTC. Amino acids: CASSPDYSYEQYV.

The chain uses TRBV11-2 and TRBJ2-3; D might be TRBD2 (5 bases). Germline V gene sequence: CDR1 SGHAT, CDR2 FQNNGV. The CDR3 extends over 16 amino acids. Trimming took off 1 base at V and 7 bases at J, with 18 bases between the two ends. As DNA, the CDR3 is TGTGCCAGCAGCTTAGTTCGAGGGCCTCTCGGCAATACGCAGTATTTT. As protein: CASSLVRGPLGNTQYF.

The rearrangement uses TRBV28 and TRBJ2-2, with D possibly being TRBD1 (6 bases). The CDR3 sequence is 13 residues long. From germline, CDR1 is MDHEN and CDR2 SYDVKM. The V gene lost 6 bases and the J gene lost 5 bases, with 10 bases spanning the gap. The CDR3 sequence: CASRQGGTGELFF. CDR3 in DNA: TGTGCCAGCAGACAGGGCGGGACCGGGGAGCTGTTTTTT.

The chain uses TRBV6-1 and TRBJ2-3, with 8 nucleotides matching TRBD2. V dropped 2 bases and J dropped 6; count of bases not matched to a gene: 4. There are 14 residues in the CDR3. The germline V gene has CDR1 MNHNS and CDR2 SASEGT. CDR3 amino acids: CASSESGGDDTQYF. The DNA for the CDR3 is TGTGCCAGCAGTGAATCGGGGGGGGATGATACGCAGTATTTT.

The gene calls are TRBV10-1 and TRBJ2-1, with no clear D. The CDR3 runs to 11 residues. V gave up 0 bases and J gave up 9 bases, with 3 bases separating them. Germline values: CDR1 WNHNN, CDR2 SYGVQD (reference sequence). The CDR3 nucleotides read TGCGCCAGCAGTGAGTCCTTTGAGCAGTTCTTC. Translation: CASSESFEQFF.

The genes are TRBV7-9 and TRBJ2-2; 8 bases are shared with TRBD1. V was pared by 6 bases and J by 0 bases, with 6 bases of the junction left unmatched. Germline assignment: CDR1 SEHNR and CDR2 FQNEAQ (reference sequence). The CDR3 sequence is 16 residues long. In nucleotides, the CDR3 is TGTGCCAGCAGACGAGACAGGGGTCCGAACACCGGGGAGCTGTTTTTT. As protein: CASRRDRGPNTGELFF.

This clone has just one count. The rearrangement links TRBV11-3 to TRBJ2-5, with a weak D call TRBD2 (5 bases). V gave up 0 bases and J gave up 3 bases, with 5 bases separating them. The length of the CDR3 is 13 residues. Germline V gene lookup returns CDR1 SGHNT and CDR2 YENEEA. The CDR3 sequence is CASSLDGEETQYF. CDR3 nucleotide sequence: TGTGCCAGCAGCTTAGACGGGGAAGAGACCCAGTACTTC. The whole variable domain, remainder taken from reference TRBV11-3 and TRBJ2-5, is EAGVVQSPRYKIIEKKQPVAFWCNPISGHNTLYWYLQNLGQGPELLIRYENEEAVDDSQLPKDRFSAERLKGVDSTLKIQPAELGDSAVYLCASSLDGEETQYFGPGTRLLVL.

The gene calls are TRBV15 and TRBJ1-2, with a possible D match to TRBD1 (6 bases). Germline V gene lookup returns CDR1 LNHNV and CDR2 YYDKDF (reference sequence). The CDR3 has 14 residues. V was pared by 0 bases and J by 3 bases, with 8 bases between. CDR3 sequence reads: CATSRDQGHYGYTF. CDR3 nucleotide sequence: TGTGCCACCAGCAGAGATCAGGGGCACTATGGCTACACCTTC.

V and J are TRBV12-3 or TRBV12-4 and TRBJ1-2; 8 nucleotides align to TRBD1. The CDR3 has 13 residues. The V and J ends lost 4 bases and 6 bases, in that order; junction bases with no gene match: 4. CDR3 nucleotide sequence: TGTGCCAGCAGTTCGGACAGGGCCCATGGCTACACCTTC. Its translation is CASSSDRAHGYTF.

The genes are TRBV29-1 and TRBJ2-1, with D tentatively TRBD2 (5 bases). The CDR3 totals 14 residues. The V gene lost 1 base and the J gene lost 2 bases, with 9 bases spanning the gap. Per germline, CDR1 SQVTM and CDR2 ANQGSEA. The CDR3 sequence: CSVEVGRTYNEQFF. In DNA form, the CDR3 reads TGCAGCGTTGAAGTTGGGAGAACCTACAATGAGCAGTTCTTC.

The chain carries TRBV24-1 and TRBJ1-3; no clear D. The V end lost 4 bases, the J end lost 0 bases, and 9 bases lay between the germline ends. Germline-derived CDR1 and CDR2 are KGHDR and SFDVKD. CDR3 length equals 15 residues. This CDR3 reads CATSDPGGSGNTIYF. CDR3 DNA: TGTGCCACCAGTGACCCCGGAGGCTCTGGAAACACCATATATTTT.

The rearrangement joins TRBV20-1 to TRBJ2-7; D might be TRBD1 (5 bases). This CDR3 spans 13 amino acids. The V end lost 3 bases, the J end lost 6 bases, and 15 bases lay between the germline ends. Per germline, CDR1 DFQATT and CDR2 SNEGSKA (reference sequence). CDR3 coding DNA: TGCAGTGCTAGTCCCCCAGGGTCTGGCGAGCAGTACGTC. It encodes CSASPPGSGEQYV.

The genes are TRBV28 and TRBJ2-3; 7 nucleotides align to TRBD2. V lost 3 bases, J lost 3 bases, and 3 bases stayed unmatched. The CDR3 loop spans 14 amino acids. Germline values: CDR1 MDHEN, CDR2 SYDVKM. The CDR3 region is CASSFLAETDTQYF. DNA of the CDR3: TGTGCCAGCAGTTTCCTAGCGGAAACAGATACGCAGTATTTT.

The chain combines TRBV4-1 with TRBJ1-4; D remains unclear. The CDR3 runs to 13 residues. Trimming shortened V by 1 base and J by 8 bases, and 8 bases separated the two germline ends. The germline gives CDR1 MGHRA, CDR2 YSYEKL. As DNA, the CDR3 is TGCGCCAGCAGCCAAGCGGTGTCGGAAAAACTGTTTTTT. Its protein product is CASSQAVSEKLFF.

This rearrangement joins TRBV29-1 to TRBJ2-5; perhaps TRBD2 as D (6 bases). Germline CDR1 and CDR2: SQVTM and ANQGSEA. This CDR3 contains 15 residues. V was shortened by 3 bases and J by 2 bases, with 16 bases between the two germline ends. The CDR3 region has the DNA TGCAGCGTTGACGGAGGGGATGGGGGACAAGAGACCCAGTACTTC. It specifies CSVDGGDGGQETQYF.

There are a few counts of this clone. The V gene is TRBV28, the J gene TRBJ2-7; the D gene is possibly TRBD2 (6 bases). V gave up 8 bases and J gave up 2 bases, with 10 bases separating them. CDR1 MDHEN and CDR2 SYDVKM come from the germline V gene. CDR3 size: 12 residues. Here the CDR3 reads CASQERAYEQYF. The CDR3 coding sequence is TGTGCCAGCCAGGAGCGGGCCTACGAGCAGTACTTC.

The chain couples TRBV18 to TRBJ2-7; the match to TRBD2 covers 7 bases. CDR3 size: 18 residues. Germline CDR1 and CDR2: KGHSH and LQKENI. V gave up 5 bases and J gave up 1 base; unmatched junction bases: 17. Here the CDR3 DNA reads TGTGCCAGCTCATCAACGCCCGGGACTAAAGAAAGGTCCTACGAGCAGTACTTC. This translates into CASSSTPGTKERSYEQYF.